Following are 21 T cell receptor beta chains from one sample sequenced in a study of T cell repertoires in cytomegalovirus infection. TCRdb re-called the reads through MiXCR, storing one row per CDR3 protein. This table has about 830,000 distinct CDR3 sequences, less than 35% appearing once. The antigens for these receptors are not known. The source material was cultured CD8+ T cells from PBMCs, sampled from culture after CMV antigen stimulation. The receptors were sampled from a human donor in good health (CMV status not recorded). Some clones in this sample may be carry-over from other donors' samples.

This chain connects TRBV7-6 to TRBJ1-2, with D perhaps TRBD1 (5 bases). Looked up from germline, CDR1 is SGHVS and CDR2 is FNYEAQ. V dropped 3 bases and J dropped 4 bases, with 12 bases sitting between them. The CDR3 loop spans 14 amino acids. The chain's CDR3 is CASSFDRSLYGYTF. DNA of the CDR3: TGTGCCAGCAGCTTTGACAGAAGCCTCTATGGCTACACCTTC.

The chain has TRBV7-3 and TRBJ2-1; D not certain. V was clipped by 4 bases and J by 3 bases, with 10 bases between them. CDR1 is SGHTA, CDR2 FQGTGA, per germline. This CDR3 comprises 14 residues. Written as DNA, the CDR3 is TGTGCCAGCAGCTCCCGGTCGGGCTACAATGAGCAGTTCTTC. It codes for CASSSRSGYNEQFF.

V gene TRBV6-8 combines with J gene TRBJ1-1; unclear D gene. This CDR3 is 10 amino acids long. V was trimmed by 8 bases and J by 10 bases, leaving 11 bases between them. Germline loops: CDR1 MNHGY, CDR2 SAAAGT. This CDR3 is CASDWRVAFF. In DNA, the CDR3 is TGTGCCAGCGACTGGCGGGTAGCTTTCTTT.

The CDR3 sequence: CASSLSPAFYGYTF. Written as DNA, the CDR3 is TGTGCCAGCAGTTTGTCCCCAGCGTTCTATGGCTACACCTTC. The chain has TRBV27 and TRBJ1-2; D not resolved. The CDR3 consists of 14 residues. Germline V lookup: CDR1 MNHEY, CDR2 SMNVEV (reference sequence). Trimming shortened V by 3 bases and J by 4 bases, and 12 bases separated the two germline ends.

This clonotype has at least ten counts. The chain links TRBV7-6 to TRBJ2-2; D unresolved. This CDR3 spans 11 amino acids. Germline assignment: CDR1 SGHVS and CDR2 FNYEAQ. The V and J ends lost 8 bases and 9 bases respectively, with 10 bases between them. The CDR3 sequence is CASLAHRELFF. CDR3 sequence (DNA): TGTGCCAGCCTGGCTCACAGGGAGCTGTTTTTT.

This clonotype was counted only a few times. The CDR3 protein is CASSPTGYYEQYV. The CDR3 nucleotides are TGTGCCAGCAGCCCCACAGGGTACTACGAGCAGTACGTC. This rearrangement joins TRBV7-9 to TRBJ2-7; a weak D match, TRBD1 (6 bases). The germline V and J ends were trimmed by 5 bases and 3 bases, with 11 bases remaining between them. The CDR3 length is 13 residues. CDR1 is SEHNR and CDR2 is FQNEAQ in the germline V gene (reference sequence).

The chain uses TRBV7-9 and TRBJ1-6, with D possibly being TRBD1 (6 bases). Germline loops: CDR1 SEHNR, CDR2 FQNEAQ (reference sequence). V lost 3 bases and J lost 7, with 10 bases in between. This CDR3 has 14 amino acids. The CDR3 protein is CASSFRGGNSPLHF. CDR3 coding DNA: TGTGCCAGCAGCTTCAGGGGTGGGAATTCACCCCTCCACTTT. Drawing the rest from reference TRBV7-9 and TRBJ1-6, the complete variable domain is DTGVSQNPRHKITKRGQNVTFRCDPISEHNRLYWYRQTLGQGPEFLTYFQNEAQLEKSRLLSDRFSAERPKGSFSTLEIQRTEQGDSAMYLCASSFRGGNSPLHFGNGTRLTVT.

This clonotype was seen many times. The chain carries TRBV7-8 and TRBJ1-5, with D uncertain. V lost 5 bases, J lost 4 bases, and 12 bases lay in between. Germline values: CDR1 SGHVS, CDR2 FQNEAQ. CDR3 length: 14 amino acids. Written as DNA, the CDR3 is TGTGCCAGCAGCCCAGGACGAATGAATCAGCCCCAGCATTTT. The encoded protein is CASSPGRMNQPQHF.

The chain couples TRBV19 to TRBJ1-4; maybe TRBD1 (5 bases). CDR3 length: 16 residues. Between the trimmed V and J ends, which lost 5 bases and 0 bases, there was a span of 13 bases. Germline V lookup: CDR1 LNHDA, CDR2 SQIVND (reference sequence). The DNA of the CDR3 is TGTGCCAGTAGTGCGATACAGGAGTCAACTAATGAAAAACTGTTTTTT. Amino acid sequence: CASSAIQESTNEKLFF.

This sequence joins TRBV15 and TRBJ2-7, with unresolved D. Trimming took off 1 base at V and 6 bases at J, with 10 bases between the two ends. Germline CDR1 and CDR2: LNHNV and YYDKDF (reference sequence). The CDR3 has 13 amino acids. The CDR3 region has the DNA TGTGCCACCAGCAGAGGCCGTGGGGTCGAGCAGTACGTC. Translating gives CATSRGRGVEQYV.

The chain is built from TRBV27 and TRBJ1-1, with unresolved D. Germline CDR1 reads MNHEY; CDR2 reads SMNVEV (reference sequence). The CDR3 covers 15 residues. V was trimmed by 5 bases and J by 0 bases, leaving 13 bases between them. The CDR3 reads CASSRSTGVNTEAFF. In DNA, the CDR3 is TGTGCCAGCAGTAGGAGTACCGGGGTGAACACTGAAGCTTTCTTT.

The chain is built from TRBV28 and TRBJ1-5, with TRBD1 identical over 8 bases. CDR1 MDHEN and CDR2 SYDVKM come from the germline V gene. Trimming at V came to 1 base and at J to 5 bases, leaving 4 bases not matched to a gene. The CDR3 is made up of 15 amino acids. The CDR3 DNA follows: TGTGCCAGCAGTTTATTGTACAGGGGGGATCAGCCCCAGCATTTT. As protein: CASSLLYRGDQPQHF.

This sequence joins TRBV6-5 and TRBJ2-3, with D possibly TRBD2 on 7 matching bases. Germline V lookup: CDR1 MNHEY, CDR2 SVGAGI. The length of the CDR3 is 15 residues. V was shortened by 0 bases and J by 2 bases, with 9 bases between the two germline ends. The CDR3 nucleotides read TGTGCCAGCAGTTACTCCGGGGGGCACACAGATACGCAGTATTTT. Protein sequence: CASSYSGGHTDTQYF.

V usage is TRBV7-9 and J usage is TRBJ2-6, with D tentatively TRBD1 or TRBD2 (5 bases each). Trimming shortened V by 5 bases and J by 6 bases, and 14 bases separated the two germline ends. This CDR3 is 15 amino acids long. Germline V gene lookup returns CDR1 SEHNR and CDR2 FQNEAQ (reference sequence). In nucleotides, the CDR3 is TGTGCCAGCAGCCTCCCGTCCGGGACGGCCAACGTCCTGACTTTC. Its translation: CASSLPSGTANVLTF.

The V and J genes are TRBV29-1 and TRBJ2-1; 7 nucleotides align to TRBD2. Trimming removed 8 bases from V and 0 bases from J; junction bases left unmatched: 4. The CDR3 sequence is 13 residues long. Germline CDR1 and CDR2: SQVTM and ANQGSEA. CDR3 nucleotide sequence: TGCAGCAGCTCGGGGGGCTCCTACAATGAGCAGTTCTTC. Translated: CSSSGGSYNEQFF.

The chain employs TRBV18 and TRBJ2-1; D possibly corresponds to TRBD2 (6 bases). The CDR3 is made up of 17 amino acids. Germline values: CDR1 KGHSH, CDR2 LQKENI. V was trimmed by 3 bases and J by 2 bases, leaving 17 bases between them. As DNA, the CDR3 is TGTGCCAGCTCACCGACTAGAGATGGCAGGGCCTACAATGAGCAGTTCTTC. Protein: CASSPTRDGRAYNEQFF. Together with reference TRBV18 and TRBJ2-1, the CDR3 gives the full variable domain: NAGVMQNPRHLVRRRGQEARLRCSPMKGHSHVYWYRQLPEEGLKFMVYLQKENIIDESGMPKERFSAEFPKEGPSILRIQQVVRGDSAAYFCASSPTRDGRAYNEQFFGPGTRLTVL.

The chain recombines TRBV2 with TRBJ2-7, with 7 bases fitting TRBD1. With V trimmed by 0 bases and J by 3 bases, 5 bases remained unmatched. The CDR3 is made up of 15 amino acids. Germline-derived CDR1 and CDR2 are SNHLY and FYNNEI. This CDR3 is CASSEAPGTVYEQYF. The CDR3 DNA follows: TGTGCCAGCAGTGAAGCCCCCGGGACAGTCTACGAGCAGTACTTC.

The chain recombines TRBV6-5 with TRBJ2-1; D is possibly TRBD1 (6 bases). The CDR3 loop spans 16 amino acids. CDR1 and CDR2 (germline): MNHEY, SVGAGI. The V gene lost 2 bases and the J gene lost 5 bases, with 16 bases spanning the gap. The CDR3 protein is CASSYGQGFLHNEQFF. CDR3 DNA: TGTGCCAGCAGTTACGGCCAGGGGTTTTTACACAATGAGCAGTTCTTC.

V gene TRBV20-1 combines with J gene TRBJ2-3; 8 bases are a match to TRBD2. J was trimmed by 0 bases and V by 5 bases; bases with no gene match: 7. Germline V CDR1 and CDR2: DFQATT, SNEGSKA (reference sequence). This CDR3 has 15 amino acids. The CDR3: CSAPRGGGSTDTQYF. The CDR3 DNA sequence: TGCAGTGCTCCTCGTGGCGGGGGGAGCACAGATACGCAGTATTTT.

The chain uses TRBV24-1 and TRBJ2-5; 9 positions match TRBD2. This CDR3 comprises 15 residues. In germline, CDR1 is KGHDR, CDR2 SFDVKD. J was trimmed by 3 bases and V by 3 bases; bases with no gene match: 4. For the CDR3, the DNA is TGTGCCACCAGTGATCCGGGCGGGGGGGAAGAGACCCAGTACTTC. This sequence encodes CATSDPGGGEETQYF.

The rearrangement links TRBV7-6 to TRBJ2-7, with 10 positions matching TRBD2. With 4 bases clipped from V and 5 bases from J, the junction kept 8 bases outside the gene matches. In germline, CDR1 is SGHVS, CDR2 FNYEAQ. This CDR3 region has 15 residues. The CDR3 sequence: CASSSIAGGGHEQYV. The CDR3 nucleotides are TGTGCCAGCAGCTCGATAGCGGGGGGCGGCCACGAGCAGTACGTC.